Each of the 10 T cell receptor beta chains below was sequenced from the same sample in a study of T cell repertoires in cytomegalovirus infection. No antigen is known for these receptors. TCRdb called the reads again in MiXCR, with one record for every CDR3 protein. The table includes hundreds of thousands of distinct CDR3 sequences, over 25% detected once. The source was cultured CD8+ T cells from PBMCs, collected from culture after CMV antigen stimulation. The receptors stem from a human donor in good health (CMV status not recorded). Some clones in this sample may be carry-over from other donors' samples.

In the case of this clonotype: The junction departs from the called germline gene at one end, perhaps through a read error. The chain employs TRBV7-6 and TRBJ1-3; TRBD1 might be the D (5 bases). The length of the CDR3 is 17 residues. Germline CDR1 is SGHVS and CDR2 is FNYEAQ. The CDR3 is CASSLGPPGDSGNTIYF. Here the CDR3 DNA reads TGTGCTAGCAGCTTAGGACCTCCGGGGGACTCTGGAAACACCATATATTTT.

This clonotype has only a few counts. The J gene is TRBJ2-1, the V gene TRBV6-5; D may be TRBD1 (6 bases). Germline V gene lookup returns CDR1 MNHEY and CDR2 SVGAGI. This CDR3 contains 15 residues. Trimming left V 2 bases short and J 5 bases short, with 13 bases between. This chain's CDR3 is CASSYTRQAHNEQFF. CDR3 DNA sequence: TGTGCCAGCAGTTACACCCGACAGGCCCACAATGAGCAGTTCTTC.

CDR3 nucleotides: TGCAGTGCTAGAGATTTGCAGGGAGCGGTCTACGAGCAGTACTTC. This sequence encodes CSARDLQGAVYEQYF. This chain uses TRBV20-1 with TRBJ2-7; D assignment may be TRBD1 or TRBD2 (5 bases each). Germline-derived CDR1 and CDR2 are DFQATT and SNEGSKA (reference sequence). V was pared by 0 bases and J by 3 bases, with 15 bases between. The CDR3 contains 15 residues.

This clonotype was counted at least ten times. This chain uses TRBV2 with TRBJ1-5, with 10 nucleotides matching TRBD1. The J segment lost 3 bases and the V segment lost 5 bases, leaving 4 bases of the junction unmatched. Germline V gene sequence: CDR1 SNHLY, CDR2 FYNNEI. This CDR3 has 15 amino acids. Here the CDR3 reads CASSPDRGVNQPQHF. The DNA for the CDR3 is TGTGCCAGCAGTCCGGACAGGGGGGTCAATCAGCCCCAGCATTTT.

The chain recombines TRBV27 with TRBJ2-5; D may be TRBD1 or TRBD2 (5 bases each). Trimming took off 2 bases at V and 4 bases at J, with 14 bases between the two ends. The V gene's germline CDR1 is MNHEY and CDR2 SMNVEV (reference sequence). This CDR3 is 15 amino acids long. The CDR3 sequence is CASSLRGRGGETQYF. CDR3 nucleotide sequence: TGTGCCAGCAGTTTAAGAGGACGTGGGGGAGAGACCCAGTACTTC.

This chain links TRBV23-1 with TRBJ2-7; D might be TRBD1 (6 bases). TRBV23-1 is treated as an ORF (open reading frame) with a function not yet certain. The CDR3 consists of 17 residues. The V and J ends lost 7 bases and 2 bases respectively, with 24 bases between them. CDR3 coding DNA: TGCGCCAGCAATCCACTATCCCGGACAGCAAACGCCTACGAGCAGTACGTC. Its protein is CASNPLSRTANAYEQYV.

The chain employs TRBV10-2 and TRBJ2-3; maybe TRBD2 (6 bases). Germline V gene data show CDR1 as WSHSY and CDR2 as SAAADI. Between the trimmed V and J ends, which lost 8 bases and 4 bases, there was a span of 22 bases. The CDR3 has 16 residues. The CDR3 DNA is TGCGCCAGCTACACGGCCGGGACTGCCTTCTCAGATACGCAGTATTTT. It is translated as CASYTAGTAFSDTQYF.

This clonotype is a singleton in its sample. The rearrangement links TRBV29-1 to TRBJ1-2, with 9 positions matching TRBD1. CDR1 is SQVTM, CDR2 ANQGSEA, per germline. Trimming removed 5 bases from V and 7 bases from J; junction bases left unmatched: 2. The CDR3 is 11 residues long. As DNA, the CDR3 is TGCAGCGTTCACAGGGGGCCTGGCTACACCTTC. Encoded protein: CSVHRGPGYTF. The full variable domain, in which reference TRBV29-1 and TRBJ1-2 provide the parts outside the CDR3, is SAVISQKPSRDICQRGTSLTIQCQVDSQVTMMFWYRQQPGQSLTLIATANQGSEATYESGFVIDKFPISRPNLTFSTLTVSNMSPEDSSIYLCSVHRGPGYTFGSGTRLTVV.

In its sample, this clonotype was seen a few times. The chain carries TRBV19 and TRBJ1-4, with a weak D call TRBD1 (5 bases). The germline CDR1 and CDR2 sequences are LNHDA and SQIVND (reference sequence). Trimming cost V 6 bases and J 7 bases, with 21 bases left between them. CDR3 length: 16 amino acids. CDR3 in amino acids: CASRGPTGLSSEKLFF. The CDR3 nucleotides are TGTGCCAGTAGAGGTCCGACGGGGCTCTCTTCTGAAAAACTGTTTTTT.

This clonotype has only a few counts. CDR3: CASSEPRGSNQPQHF. CDR3 DNA: TGTGCCAGCAGTGAACCTAGGGGAAGCAATCAGCCCCAGCATTTT. The chain recombines TRBV6-1 with TRBJ1-5; possible D gene TRBD1, 5 bases. The CDR3 consists of 15 residues. V was clipped by 2 bases and J by 1 base, with 9 bases between them. Germline V lookup: CDR1 MNHNS, CDR2 SASEGT.